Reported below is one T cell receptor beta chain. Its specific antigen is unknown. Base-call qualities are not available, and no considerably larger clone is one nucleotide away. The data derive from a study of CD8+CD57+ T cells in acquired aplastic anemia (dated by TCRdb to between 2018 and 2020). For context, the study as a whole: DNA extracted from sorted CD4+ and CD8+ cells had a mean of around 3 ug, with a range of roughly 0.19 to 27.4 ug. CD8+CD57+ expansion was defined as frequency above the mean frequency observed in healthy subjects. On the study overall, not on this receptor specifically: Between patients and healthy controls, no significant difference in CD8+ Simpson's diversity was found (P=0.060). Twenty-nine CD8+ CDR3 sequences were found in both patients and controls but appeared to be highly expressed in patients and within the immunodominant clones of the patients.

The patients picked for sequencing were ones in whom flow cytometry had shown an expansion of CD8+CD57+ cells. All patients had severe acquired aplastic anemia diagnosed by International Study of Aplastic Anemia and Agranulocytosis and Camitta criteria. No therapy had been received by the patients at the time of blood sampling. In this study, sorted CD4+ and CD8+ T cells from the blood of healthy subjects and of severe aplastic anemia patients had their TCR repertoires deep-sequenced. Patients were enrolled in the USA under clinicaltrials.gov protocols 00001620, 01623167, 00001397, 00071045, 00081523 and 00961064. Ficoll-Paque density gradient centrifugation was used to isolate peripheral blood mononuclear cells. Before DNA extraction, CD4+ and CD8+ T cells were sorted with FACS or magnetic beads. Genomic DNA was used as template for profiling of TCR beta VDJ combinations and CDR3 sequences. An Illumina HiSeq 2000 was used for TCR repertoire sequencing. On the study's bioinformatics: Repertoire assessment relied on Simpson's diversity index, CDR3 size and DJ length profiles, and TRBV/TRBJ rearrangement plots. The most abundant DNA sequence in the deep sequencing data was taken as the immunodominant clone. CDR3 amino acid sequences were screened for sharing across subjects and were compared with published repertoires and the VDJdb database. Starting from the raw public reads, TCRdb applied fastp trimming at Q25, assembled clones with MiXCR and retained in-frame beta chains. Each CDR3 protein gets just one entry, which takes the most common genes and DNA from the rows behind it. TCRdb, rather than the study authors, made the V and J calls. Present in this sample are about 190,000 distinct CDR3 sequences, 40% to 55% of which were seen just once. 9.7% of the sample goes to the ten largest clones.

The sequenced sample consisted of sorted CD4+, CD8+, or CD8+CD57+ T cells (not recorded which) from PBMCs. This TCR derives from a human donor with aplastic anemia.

The DNA is as follows: TGTGCCAGCAGCTTAGCCCCTGCAACCTACGAGCAGTACTTC. Its protein reads: CASSLAPATYEQYF. The chain joins TRBV7-2 to TRBJ2-7; the D gene remains uncertain. CDR1 and CDR2 are read off the germline V gene as SGHTA and FQGNSA. V is clipped by 0 bases and J by 2 bases, and the sequence between their germline boundaries is 8 bases long. The CDR3 numbers 14 residues from cysteine through phenylalanine. This entry keeps only the CDR3 DNA: 42 bases, framed from base 1.